The rows below give T cell receptor beta chains drawn from one sample of a study of Tregs in tolerant kidney transplant recipients. Here immunoSEQ multiplex PCR was the method, and the copy in TCRdb shows in-frame clones only, minus some. The top ten hold roughly 25% of the sample, which has about 21,000 clones, more than 65% seen once. The source was CD8+ T cells from blood (PBMCs), collected 6 months after the transplant. The receptors originated from a human patient who received a combined kidney and bone marrow transplant. The T cells may partly be graft donor cells. CDR3s include the opening cysteine and the closing phenylalanine or tryptophan. The D gene is left open where the match is weak. Not all rows give a size; the values are once, few, many and, for expanded clones, a class.

CDR3: CASSPGGVTEAFF; DNA: TGCGCCAGCAGCCCTGGGGGGGTCACTGAAGCTTTCTTT; J: TRBJ1-1; size: -; V: TRBV4-3; D: -
CDR3: CASSLRPIGQGEAFF; DNA: TGTGCCAGCAGCTTGAGACCTATAGGACAGGGTGAAGCTTTCTTT; J: TRBJ1-1; size: many; V: TRBV5-3; D: TRBD1
CDR3: CASSQTGTNQPQHF; DNA: TGTGCCAGCAGCCAGACAGGGACGAATCAGCCCCAGCATTTT; J: TRBJ1-5; size: -; V: TRBV9; D: TRBD1
CDR3: CASSHPGADTGELFF; DNA: TGTGCCAGCAGCCACCCCGGAGCTGACACCGGGGAGCTGTTTTTT; J: TRBJ2-2; size: once; V: TRBV4-2; D: -
CDR3: CASSLYPGAAYEQYF; DNA: TGTGCCAGCAGCTTATATCCCGGAGCCGCCTACGAGCAGTACTTC; J: TRBJ2-7; size: -; V: TRBV7-2; D: -
CDR3: CASSSDRGPRGYTF; DNA: TGTGCCAGCAGCTCGGACAGGGGGCCCAGGGGCTACACCTTC; J: TRBJ1-2; size: -; V: TRBV9; D: TRBD1
CDR3: CSVVRGLAGAEQFF; DNA: TGCAGCGTTGTTCGGGGACTAGCAGGCGCTGAGCAGTTCTTC; J: TRBJ2-1; size: -; V: TRBV29-1; D: TRBD2
CDR3: CASSYAEEAFF; DNA: TGTGCCAGCAGTTACGCGGAGGAGGCTTTCTTT; J: TRBJ1-1; size: medium-sized; V: TRBV6-5; D: -
CDR3: CASSDEESGELFF; DNA: TGTGCCAGCAGTGACGAGGAGTCCGGGGAGCTGTTTTTT; J: TRBJ2-2; size: -; V: TRBV6-4; D: -
CDR3: CASSFGDQPQHF; DNA: TGTGCCAGCAGCTTCGGGGATCAGCCCCAGCATTTT; J: TRBJ1-5; size: -; V: TRBV7-9; D: -
CDR3: CASSGTGTAYSNQPQHF; DNA: TGTGCCAGCAGTGGGACCGGGACAGCGTATAGCAATCAGCCCCAGCATTTT; J: TRBJ1-5; size: -; V: TRBV2; D: TRBD1
CDR3: CSVEELRGTGYGYTF; DNA: TGCAGCGTTGAAGAGCTAAGGGGGACAGGGTATGGCTACACCTTC; J: TRBJ1-2; size: once; V: TRBV29-1; D: TRBD1
CDR3: CASRFTGLSEAFF; DNA: TGTGCCAGTCGCTTTACAGGTCTTTCTGAAGCTTTCTTT; J: TRBJ1-1; size: -; V: TRBV27; D: -
CDR3: CASSFELSTDTQYF; DNA: TGCGCCAGCAGCTTTGAACTAAGCACAGATACGCAGTATTTT; J: TRBJ2-3; size: -; V: TRBV5-1; D: -
CDR3: CASSLTGGFDEQYF; DNA: TGTGCCAGCAGTCTGACGGGAGGCTTTGACGAGCAGTACTTC; J: TRBJ2-7; size: -; V: TRBV11-3; D: TRBD2
CDR3: CASSPLESVSSPLHF; DNA: TGTGCCAGTAGTCCGCTGGAGTCCGTGAGTTCACCCCTCCACTTT; J: TRBJ1-6; size: -; V: TRBV19; D: -
CDR3: CSVLGRQGNTEAFF; DNA: TGCAGCGTCCTGGGGCGACAGGGGAACACTGAAGCTTTCTTT; J: TRBJ1-1; size: -; V: TRBV29-1; D: TRBD1
CDR3: CASSMGGPNYEQYF; DNA: TGTGCCAGTAGTATGGGGGGACCAAACTACGAGCAGTACTTC; J: TRBJ2-7; size: -; V: TRBV19; D: -
CDR3: CASSQPYRDSDESNQPQHF; DNA: TGCGCCAGCAGCCAACCTTACCGGGACAGTGATGAAAGCAATCAGCCCCAGCATTTT; J: TRBJ1-5; size: -; V: TRBV4-3; D: TRBD1
CDR3: CASSDGRENGELFF; DNA: TGTGCCAGCAGTGACGGGCGGGAGAACGGGGAGCTGTTTTTT; J: TRBJ2-2; size: -; V: TRBV6-4; D: TRBD2
CDR3: CASRGLAGGYNEQFF; DNA: TGTGCCAGCAGAGGACTAGCGGGGGGTTACAATGAGCAGTTCTTC; J: TRBJ2-1; size: -; V: TRBV6-4; D: TRBD2
CDR3: CASSLWGRTADTQYF; DNA: TGTGCCAGCAGCTTGTGGGGGAGGACGGCAGATACGCAGTATTTT; J: TRBJ2-3; size: -; V: TRBV5-6; D: -
CDR3: CASSHTSGTNNEQFF; DNA: TGCGCCAGCAGCCACACCTCCGGGACTAACAATGAGCAGTTCTTC; J: TRBJ2-1; size: -; V: TRBV4-1; D: TRBD2
CDR3: CASSIGAYYEQYF; DNA: TGTGCCAGTAGTATTGGGGCCTACTACGAGCAGTACTTC; J: TRBJ2-7; size: -; V: TRBV19; D: -
CDR3: CASNSPINEQFF; DNA: TGTGCCAGTAACAGTCCGATTAATGAGCAGTTCTTC; J: TRBJ2-1; size: -; V: TRBV19; D: -
CDR3: CASSAPAGGNSGNTIYF; DNA: TGTGCCAGCAGCGCACCTGCAGGGGGGAACTCTGGAAACACCATATATTTT; J: TRBJ1-3; size: few; V: TRBV9; D: TRBD1
CDR3: CASRQGLASTDTQYF; DNA: TGTGCCAGCAGACAGGGACTAGCCAGCACAGATACGCAGTATTTT; J: TRBJ2-3; size: -; V: TRBV7-3; D: TRBD2
CDR3: CASSIGSLSYEQYF; DNA: TGTGCCAGTAGTATCGGGTCCCTCTCCTACGAGCAGTACTTC; J: TRBJ2-7; size: -; V: TRBV19; D: -
CDR3: CASKRREAGEQYF; DNA: TGCGCCAGCAAGAGGCGGGAGGCGGGGGAGCAGTACTTC; J: TRBJ2-7; size: once; V: TRBV10-1; D: TRBD2
CDR3: CASSQVLAGAGVMETQYF; DNA: TGCGCCAGCAGCCAAGTTCTAGCGGGGGCAGGGGTTATGGAGACCCAGTACTTC; J: TRBJ2-5; size: -; V: TRBV4-3; D: TRBD2
CDR3: CASSVQKYEQYF; DNA: TGTGCCAGCAGCGTACAGAAATACGAGCAGTACTTC; J: TRBJ2-7; size: -; V: TRBV7-9; D: -
CDR3: CATSRDRGGGADEQFF; DNA: TGTGCCACCAGCAGAGATAGAGGCGGGGGGGCAGATGAGCAGTTCTTC; J: TRBJ2-1; size: -; V: TRBV15; D: TRBD2
CDR3: CASKPRGQPQHF; DNA: TGTGCCAGCAAGCCCCGTGGTCAGCCCCAGCATTTT; J: TRBJ1-5; size: -; V: TRBV28; D: -
CDR3: CASITGDRDNGYTF; DNA: TGTGCCAGTATAACAGGGGACAGGGATAATGGCTACACCTTC; J: TRBJ1-2; size: medium-sized; V: TRBV19; D: TRBD1
CDR3: CASSWGTSGSYEQYF; DNA: TGTGCCAGCAGCTGGGGGACTAGCGGGAGCTACGAGCAGTACTTC; J: TRBJ2-7; size: -; V: TRBV5-8; D: TRBD2
CDR3: CASSLGGDSYEQYF; DNA: TGTGCCAGCAGTTTGGGCGGGGACTCCTACGAGCAGTACTTC; J: TRBJ2-7; size: -; V: TRBV9; D: -
CDR3: CASSFTLVLLAGVEQFF; DNA: TGTGCCAGCAGCTTCACATTGGTTCTGCTAGCGGGAGTTGAGCAGTTCTTC; J: TRBJ2-1; size: -; V: TRBV7-2; D: TRBD2
CDR3: CASSQDGTQATGELFF; DNA: TGCGCCAGCAGCCAAGATGGGACACAGGCCACCGGGGAGCTGTTTTTT; J: TRBJ2-2; size: -; V: TRBV4-3; D: -
CDR3: CAWIPGTSGRPYNEQFF; DNA: TGTGCCTGGATTCCTGGGACTAGCGGGAGACCCTACAATGAGCAGTTCTTC; J: TRBJ2-1; size: -; V: TRBV30; D: TRBD2
CDR3: CASSLTVSYEQYF; DNA: TGTGCCAGCAGCCTGACAGTTTCCTACGAGCAGTACTTC; J: TRBJ2-7; size: -; V: TRBV5-5; D: -
CDR3: CASSIVGPTDTQYF; DNA: TGTGCCAGTAGTATCGTGGGGCCCACAGATACGCAGTATTTT; J: TRBJ2-3; size: -; V: TRBV19; D: -
CDR3: CASSPTSGGNNEQFF; DNA: TGTGCCAGCAGCCCTACTAGCGGGGGAAACAATGAGCAGTTCTTC; J: TRBJ2-1; size: -; V: TRBV9; D: TRBD2
CDR3: CASSDSVARANTDTQYF; DNA: TGTGCCAGCAGCGACAGCGTAGCCAGGGCTAACACAGATACGCAGTATTTT; J: TRBJ2-3; size: -; V: TRBV9; D: -
CDR3: CASSTRTSGVHNEQFF; DNA: TGTGCCAGCAGCACCCGGACTAGCGGGGTTCACAATGAGCAGTTCTTC; J: TRBJ2-1; size: -; V: TRBV7-2; D: TRBD2
CDR3: CASSLTGGARYEQYF; DNA: TGCGCCAGCAGTTTAACGGGGGGCGCCCGCTACGAGCAGTACTTC; J: TRBJ2-7; size: -; V: TRBV27; D: -
CDR3: CASSLADGGLETQYF; DNA: TGTGCCAGCAGCTTGGCCGATGGCGGCCTAGAGACCCAGTACTTC; J: TRBJ2-5; size: -; V: TRBV5-4; D: -
CDR3: CASSFAGTAYGYTF; DNA: TGTGCCAGCAGCTTTGCTGGGACAGCCTATGGCTACACCTTC; J: TRBJ1-2; size: -; V: TRBV7-9; D: TRBD1
CDR3: CASSKDTSSGANVLTF; DNA: TGTGCCAGCAGCAAGGACACGAGCTCTGGGGCCAACGTCCTGACTTTC; J: TRBJ2-6; size: -; V: TRBV21-1; D: -
CDR3: CASSQGTGYGYTF; DNA: TGTGCCAGCAGCCAAGGGACAGGCTATGGCTACACCTTC; J: TRBJ1-2; size: -; V: TRBV4-2; D: TRBD1
CDR3: CASSQGALYGRTYEQYF; DNA: TGTGCCAGCAGCCAAGGGGCCCTATACGGGAGGACCTACGAGCAGTACTTC; J: TRBJ2-7; size: -; V: TRBV5-4; D: TRBD2
CDR3: CASSLATVGLAGINTGELFF; DNA: TGTGCCAGCAGCTTAGCGACGGTGGGACTAGCGGGGATAAACACCGGGGAGCTGTTTTTT; J: TRBJ2-2; size: -; V: TRBV7-2; D: TRBD2